One sample yielded the 31 T cell receptor beta chains listed below, sequenced in a study of T cell clonotyping in hematopoietic cell transplantation. Libraries were prepared by immunoSEQ multiplex PCR; TCRdb keeps only in-frame clonotypes and omits some of them. The sample lists about 9,400 clones, roughly 79% occurring once. The source material was PBMCs, sampled 180 days after allogeneic stem cell transplant. These receptors were taken from a male patient aged 40 to 55 who had an allogeneic stem cell transplant from a related donor, so the T cells may come from the graft donor. Some clones in this sample may be carry-over from other donors' samples.

J is TRBJ2-7 and V is TRBV6-5; D is unclear. Germline lookup yields CDR1 MNHEY and CDR2 SVGAGI. This CDR3 contains 14 residues. V shed 7 bases and J shed 1 base, with 14 bases lying between them. The CDR3 loop is CASIQGFGSYEQYF. The CDR3 DNA sequence: TGTGCCAGCATTCAAGGATTTGGTTCCTACGAGCAGTACTTC.

The V and J genes are TRBV14 and TRBJ2-7, with D hard to call. V was cut by 1 base and J by 9 bases, with 10 bases left in between. The CDR3 runs to 12 residues. CDR1 is SGHDN, CDR2 FVKESK, per germline. CDR3: CASSQGRMGQYF. Here the CDR3 DNA reads TGTGCCAGCAGCCAAGGGCGGATGGGGCAGTACTTC. The variable domain in full, completed from reference TRBV14 and TRBJ2-7, reads EAGVTQFPSHSVIEKGQTVTLRCDPISGHDNLYWYRRVMGKEIKFLLHFVKESKQDESGMPNNRFLAERTGGTYSTLKVQPAELEDSGVYFCASSQGRMGQYFGPGTRLTVT.

This chain uses TRBV5-1 with TRBJ1-4; TRBD1 aligns across 9 bases. Trimming at V came to 4 bases and at J to 8 bases, leaving 9 bases not matched to a gene. Germline values: CDR1 SGHRS, CDR2 YFSETQ. CDR3 length: 15 amino acids. CDR3 coding DNA: TGCGCCAGCAGCACCGAACAGGGGGCCCGGGAAAAACTGTTTTTT. Translated, it gives CASSTEQGAREKLFF.

In its sample, this clone was seen a few times. CDR3 sequence reads: CASSQESMPPLNTEAFF. CDR3 nucleotides: TGCGCCAGCAGCCAAGAATCAATGCCTCCCTTGAACACTGAAGCTTTCTTT. The rearrangement links TRBV4-1 to TRBJ1-1; the D is unclear. The ends were cut back, 0 bases at V and 0 bases at J, with 14 bases in the middle. This CDR3 region has 17 residues. CDR1 is MGHRA, CDR2 YSYEKL, per germline.

The chain couples TRBV7-8 to TRBJ1-5; D call uncertain. Germline assignment: CDR1 SGHVS and CDR2 FQNEAQ. The CDR3 totals 17 residues. Trimming left V 1 base short and J 1 base short, with 14 bases between. The CDR3 region has the DNA TGTGCCAGCAGCTTAGGGTTGGGTACTTTGAGCAATCAGCCCCAGCATTTT. Protein: CASSLGLGTLSNQPQHF. Variable domain in full (rest from reference TRBV7-8 and TRBJ1-5): GAGVSQSPRYKVAKRGQDVALRCDPISGHVSLFWYQQALGQGPEFLTYFQNEAQLDKSGLPSDRFFAERPEGSVSTLKIQRTQQEDSAVYLCASSLGLGTLSNQPQHFGDGTRLSIL.

The chain has TRBV6-5 and TRBJ2-7, with 9 bases fitting TRBD2. The CDR3 contains 15 residues. CDR1 is MNHEY, CDR2 SVGAGI, per germline. The J segment lost 5 bases and the V segment lost 2 bases, leaving 7 bases of the junction unmatched. The CDR3 loop reads CASSYVGGGVNEQYF. CDR3 sequence (DNA): TGTGCCAGCAGTTACGTCGGCGGGGGGGTCAACGAGCAGTACTTC.

This clone was seen more than once but under ten times. The chain employs TRBV7-2 and TRBJ1-2, with D unclear. CDR1 SGHTA and CDR2 FQGNSA come from the germline V gene. This CDR3 is 13 amino acids long. V was trimmed by 4 bases and J by 0 bases, leaving 6 bases between them. CDR3 sequence: CASSSDTNYGYTF. The CDR3, as DNA: TGTGCCAGCAGCTCCGATACTAACTATGGCTACACCTTC.

This chain uses TRBV7-2 with TRBJ2-7; no definite D call. From germline, CDR1 is SGHTA and CDR2 FQGNSA. V was shortened by 1 base and J by 1 base, with 8 bases between the two germline ends. CDR3 length: 14 residues. The CDR3: CASSLGFRSYEQYF. CDR3 sequence (DNA): TGTGCCAGCAGCTTAGGGTTCCGTTCCTACGAGCAGTACTTC.

The chain employs TRBV30 and TRBJ2-1; 7 nucleotides align to TRBD1. J was trimmed by 4 bases and V by 3 bases; bases with no gene match: 3. Germline V gene sequence: CDR1 GTSNPN, CDR2 SVGIG (reference sequence). The CDR3 has 13 residues. Written as DNA, the CDR3 is TGTGCCTGGAGCCGGGACAGTTACAATGAGCAGTTCTTC. As protein: CAWSRDSYNEQFF.

CDR3 loop: CASSMNSNQPQHF. The DNA of the CDR3 is TGTGCCAGTAGTATGAATAGCAATCAGCCCCAGCATTTT. V gene TRBV19 combines with J gene TRBJ1-5, with unresolved D. This CDR3 is built from 13 residues. V dropped 3 bases and J dropped 0 bases, with 3 bases sitting between them. The germline CDR1 and CDR2 sequences are LNHDA and SQIVND (reference sequence).

Remarks on this clone: A read error may account for a junction end that differs from germline. The rearrangement uses TRBV7-7 and TRBJ2-2; D call uncertain. The CDR3 runs to 14 residues. CDR1 and CDR2 from the germline V gene are SSHAT and FNYEAQ (reference sequence). This chain's CDR3 is CASSPNTNPGELFF. The CDR3 DNA sequence: TGTGCCAGCAGCCCCAACACGAACCCCGGGGAGCTGTTTTTT.

The rearrangement links TRBV7-3 to TRBJ2-1; D remains unclear. Deletions cut 5 bases from V and 1 base from J, with 15 bases between. Germline CDR1 reads SGHTA; CDR2 reads FQGTGA. This CDR3 contains 16 residues. The CDR3 spells CASSGLASISYNEQFF. The CDR3 nucleotides read TGTGCCAGCAGCGGATTGGCGTCGATATCCTACAATGAGCAGTTCTTC.

The table lists this clone with a few counts. The chain links TRBV5-5 to TRBJ2-6; D gene uncertain. The CDR3 runs 15 residues. With 1 base removed from V and 0 bases from J, the gap between germline ends came to 5 bases. Germline values: CDR1 SGHKS, CDR2 YYEKEE (reference sequence). The DNA of the CDR3 is TGTGCCAGCAGCTTGTTCCACTCTGGGGCCAACGTCCTGACTTTC. Protein: CASSLFHSGANVLTF.

CDR3 loop: CASSFSTGEAFF. The CDR3 DNA is TGTGCCAGCAGTTTCAGTACAGGGGAGGCTTTCTTT. The chain links TRBV6-5 to TRBJ1-1; TRBD1 agrees at 7 bases. CDR3 length: 12 residues. From germline, CDR1 is MNHEY and CDR2 SVGAGI. The ends lost 4 bases at V and 11 bases at J; junction bases unmatched: 7.

This clone occurred once. The rearrangement joins TRBV27 to TRBJ1-5; TRBD1 agrees at 8 bases. The CDR3 is 15 amino acids. The germline V gene has CDR1 MNHEY and CDR2 SMNVEV (reference sequence). The trim removed 5 bases at V and 5 bases at J, leaving 8 bases unmatched. The chain's CDR3 is CASSPRTGNHQPQHF. The CDR3, as DNA: TGTGCCAGCAGTCCCAGGACAGGGAATCATCAGCCCCAGCATTTT.

This clone was counted only a few times. The rearrangement uses TRBV4-1 and TRBJ2-7; D is tentatively TRBD1 or TRBD2 (5 bases each). Germline V lookup: CDR1 MGHRA, CDR2 YSYEKL. With 1 base removed from V and 0 bases from J, the gap between germline ends came to 13 bases. The CDR3 sequence is 16 residues long. CDR3 region: CASSQGSGRSSYEQYF. CDR3 nucleotides: TGCGCCAGCAGCCAAGGGTCGGGGCGTAGCTCCTACGAGCAGTACTTC.

This clone appeared a single time. The V gene is TRBV11-2, the J gene TRBJ1-1; the match to TRBD1 covers 8 bases. Germline trimming cut 5 bases from V and 4 bases from J; bases unmatched to any gene: 6. The germline V gene encodes CDR1 SGHAT and CDR2 FQNNGV. The length of the CDR3 is 14 residues. The CDR3, as DNA: TGTGCCAGCAGCAAGAGCACAGGGGGCACTGAAGCTTTCTTT. It codes for CASSKSTGGTEAFF.

The V call is TRBV29-1, the J call TRBJ2-3; 7 nucleotides align to TRBD2. Germline V gene data show CDR1 as SQVTM and CDR2 as ANQGSEA. The ends lost 3 bases at V and 2 bases at J; junction bases unmatched: 2. The CDR3 loop spans 13 amino acids. The CDR3 loop reads CSVEGGNTDTQYF. CDR3 nucleotides: TGCAGCGTTGAGGGGGGGAACACAGATACGCAGTATTTT.

The CDR3 loop is CASSPRTSGGTQYF. CDR3 nucleotides: TGTGCCAGCAGCCCCCGGACTAGCGGGGGGACCCAGTACTTC. This chain uses TRBV7-6 with TRBJ2-5; 13 bases map to TRBD2. CDR1 and CDR2 (germline): SGHVS, FNYEAQ. The V segment lost 5 bases and the J segment 7 bases; nucleotides outside the gene matches: 4. The length of the CDR3 is 14 residues.

The V call is TRBV7-2, the J call TRBJ2-5; 9 positions agree with TRBD2. The CDR3 extends over 15 amino acids. V shed 3 bases, J shed 4 bases, and the junction held 6 bases outside the gene matches. From germline, CDR1 is SGHTA and CDR2 FQGNSA. CDR3 bases: TGTGCCAGCAGCTTTGTGGGACTAGCTGGAGAGACCCAGTACTTC. It specifies CASSFVGLAGETQYF.

Only a few counts were recorded for this clone. The rearrangement links TRBV2 to TRBJ2-7, with 10 bases fitting TRBD1. Germline V gene sequence: CDR1 SNHLY, CDR2 FYNNEI. The ends lost 6 bases at V and 7 bases at J; junction bases unmatched: 18. CDR3 size: 17 residues. The CDR3 DNA reads TGTGCCAGCAGGGCGACAGGGGGCTTTGTGAACCGCTGGGAGCAGTACTTC. Amino acids: CASRATGGFVNRWEQYF.

The rearrangement joins TRBV9 to TRBJ2-6, with 8 positions matching TRBD1. Germline V gene lookup returns CDR1 SGDLS and CDR2 YYNGEE. J lost 1 base, V lost 0 bases, and 6 bases had no gene match. This CDR3 is 18 amino acids long. The CDR3 region has the DNA TGTGCCAGCAGCGTAGTGCCAGGGGGCTTGTCTGGGGCCAACGTCCTGACTTTC. This codes for CASSVVPGGLSGANVLTF.

The chain uses TRBV10-3 and TRBJ2-7, with a tentative D call TRBD1 (5 bases). CDR1 is ENHRY, CDR2 SYGVKD, per germline. The CDR3 runs 15 residues. V was cut by 0 bases and J by 5 bases, with 14 bases left in between. The CDR3 loop reads CAISESGLSRHEQYF. CDR3 nucleotide sequence: TGTGCCATCAGTGAGTCGGGGCTTAGCCGGCACGAGCAGTACTTC.

CDR3 nucleotides: TGCAGCGTTGCCCGCGATTTCTATGGCTACACCTTC. This sequence encodes CSVARDFYGYTF. V usage is TRBV29-1 and J usage is TRBJ1-2; D is undetermined. CDR1 is SQVTM and CDR2 is ANQGSEA in the germline V gene. V lost 4 bases to trimming and J lost 4 bases, with 10 bases between them. The CDR3 has 12 residues.

Only a few counts were recorded for this clone. The V gene is TRBV29-1, the J gene TRBJ1-1; a weak D match, TRBD1 (5 bases). Per germline, CDR1 SQVTM and CDR2 ANQGSEA. The CDR3 totals 12 residues. Trimming pared 7 bases from V and 2 bases from J, leaving 11 bases between. CDR3 region: CSAIGGNTEAFF. The CDR3 DNA is TGCAGCGCGATTGGGGGAAACACTGAAGCTTTCTTT.

The rearrangement uses TRBV6-6 and TRBJ1-1; the D gene is possibly TRBD1 (6 bases). The CDR3 is 15 amino acids. Trimming removed 7 bases at V and 6 bases at J, with 21 bases between. Germline CDR1 reads MNHNY; CDR2 reads SVGAGI (reference sequence). In DNA, the CDR3 is TGTGCCAGCATTGAGCGGAGGGGGGTGCGGGCTGAAGCTTTCTTT. Its protein is CASIERRGVRAEAFF.

This sequence joins TRBV7-8 and TRBJ2-1, with 7 bases aligning to TRBD1. CDR3 length: 16 residues. Germline CDR1 and CDR2: SGHVS and FQNEAQ. V was pared by 4 bases and J by 4 bases, with 10 bases of the junction left unmatched. The CDR3 loop is CASSSPPGQTYNEQFF. The CDR3 region has the DNA TGTGCCAGCAGCTCTCCTCCGGGACAGACTTACAATGAGCAGTTCTTC.

This clone has just one count. This chain joins TRBV5-6 and TRBJ1-6, with 8 bases lining up with TRBD1. V shed 1 base, J shed 7 bases, and the junction held 13 bases outside the gene matches. Germline V lookup: CDR1 SGHDT, CDR2 YYEEEE. CDR3 length: 18 residues. The CDR3 sequence is CASSLSRGRRSANSPLHF. In DNA, the CDR3 is TGTGCCAGCAGCTTGAGCAGGGGGCGACGTTCAGCGAATTCACCCCTCCACTTT.

This chain uses TRBV30 with TRBJ2-7; tentatively, D is TRBD1 (6 bases). V lost 2 bases to trimming and J lost 5 bases, with 22 bases between them. CDR1 and CDR2 (germline): GTSNPN, SVGIG (reference sequence). The CDR3 runs to 16 residues. CDR3 residues: CAWSKFGTGKQDEQYF. CDR3 coding DNA: TGTGCCTGGAGTAAGTTCGGAACAGGGAAACAAGACGAGCAGTACTTC. The full variable domain, completed using reference TRBV30 and TRBJ2-7, is SQTIHQWPATLVQPVGSPLSLECTVEGTSNPNLYWYRQAAGRGLQLLFYSVGIGQISSEVPQNLSASRPQDRQFILSSKKLLLSDSGFYLCAWSKFGTGKQDEQYFGPGTRLTVT.

The chain joins TRBV15 to TRBJ2-3, with D possibly TRBD2 on 7 matching bases. Germline CDR1 and CDR2: LNHNV and YYDKDF (reference sequence). This CDR3 is 16 amino acids long. The V end lost 3 bases, the J end lost 5 bases, and 18 bases lay between the germline ends. CDR3 coding DNA: TGTGCCACCAGCAGGGGTCCGGGGGGCGGGGAAGATACGCAGTATTTT. Translated, it gives CATSRGPGGGEDTQYF.

This clone was picked up one time. V usage is TRBV6-6 and J usage is TRBJ2-3, with D possibly matching TRBD2 (5 bases). V lost 0 bases and J 1 base, leaving 5 bases between the germline ends. CDR1 is MNHNY, CDR2 SVGAGI, per germline (reference sequence). CDR3 length: 14 amino acids. CDR3 sequence (DNA): TGTGCCAGCAGTTACTCGAGGGGCACAGATACGCAGTATTTT. It translates to CASSYSRGTDTQYF.